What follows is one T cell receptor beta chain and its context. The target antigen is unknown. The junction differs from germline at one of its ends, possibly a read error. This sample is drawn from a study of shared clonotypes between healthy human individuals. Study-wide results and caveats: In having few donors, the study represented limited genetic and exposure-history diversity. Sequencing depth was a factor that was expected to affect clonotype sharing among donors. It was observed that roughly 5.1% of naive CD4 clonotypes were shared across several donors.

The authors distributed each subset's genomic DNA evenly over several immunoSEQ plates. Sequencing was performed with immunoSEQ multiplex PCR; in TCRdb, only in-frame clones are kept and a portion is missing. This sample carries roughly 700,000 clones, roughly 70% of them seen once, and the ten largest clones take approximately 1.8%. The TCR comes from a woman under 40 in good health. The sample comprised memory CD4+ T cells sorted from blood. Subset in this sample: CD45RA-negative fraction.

The CDR3 region has the DNA TGCGCCAGCAGCTCCGGGACAGAGGGCACTGAAGCTCTCTTT. It translates to CASSSGTEGTEALF. The chain employs TRBV5-1 and TRBJ1-1, with TRBD1 identical over 7 bases. CDR1 and CDR2 (germline): SGHRS, YFSETQ. The CDR3 spans 14 residues.